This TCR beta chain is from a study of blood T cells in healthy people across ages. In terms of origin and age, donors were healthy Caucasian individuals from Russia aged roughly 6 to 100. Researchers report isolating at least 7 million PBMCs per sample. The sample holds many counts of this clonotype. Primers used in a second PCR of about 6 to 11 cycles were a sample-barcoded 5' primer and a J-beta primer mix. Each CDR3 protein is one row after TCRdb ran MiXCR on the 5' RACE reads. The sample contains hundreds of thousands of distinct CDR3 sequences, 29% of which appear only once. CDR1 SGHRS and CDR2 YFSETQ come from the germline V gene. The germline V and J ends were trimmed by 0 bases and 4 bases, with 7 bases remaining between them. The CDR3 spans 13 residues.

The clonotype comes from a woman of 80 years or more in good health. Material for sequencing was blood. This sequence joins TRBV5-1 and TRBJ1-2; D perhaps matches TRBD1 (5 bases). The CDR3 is CASSLEGPYGYTF. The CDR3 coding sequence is TGCGCCAGCAGCTTGGAGGGACCCTATGGCTACACCTTC.